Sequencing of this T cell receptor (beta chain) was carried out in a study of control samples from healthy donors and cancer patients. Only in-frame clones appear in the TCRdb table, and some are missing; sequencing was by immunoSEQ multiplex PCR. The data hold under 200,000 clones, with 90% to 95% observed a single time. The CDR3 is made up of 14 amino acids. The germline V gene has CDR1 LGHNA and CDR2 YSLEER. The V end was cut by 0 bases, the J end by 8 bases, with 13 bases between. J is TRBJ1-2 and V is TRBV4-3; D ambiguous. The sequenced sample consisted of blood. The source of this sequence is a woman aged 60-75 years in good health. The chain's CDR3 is CASSQETGSGGYTF. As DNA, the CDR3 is TGCGCCAGCAGCCAAGAAACGGGTTCGGGGGGCTACACCTTC.